This TCR beta chain was sequenced in a study of control samples from healthy donors and cancer patients. Here immunoSEQ multiplex PCR was the method, and the copy in TCRdb shows in-frame clones only, minus some. Of about 160,000 clones listed, approximately 96% are singletons. Germline V CDR1 and CDR2: MDHEN, SYDVKM. The CDR3 is 13 amino acids. V gave up 6 bases and J gave up 1 base, with 9 bases separating them. The clonotype comes from a woman younger than 45 in good health. This chain connects TRBV28 to TRBJ1-1; D possibly corresponds to TRBD1 (5 bases). Sequences were obtained from blood. The CDR3: CASSNRKNTEAFF. The CDR3 bases are TGTGCCAGCAGCAACAGGAAGAACACTGAAGCTTTCTTT.